Shown below are 6 T cell receptor beta chains from a single sample sequenced in a study of T cell repertoires in aging, cancer and after chemotherapy. TRB rearrangements spanning V, D and J were amplified using mixed TRB-A/B primers. TCRdb re-called the multiplex PCR reads through MiXCR, storing one row per CDR3 protein. The sample lists 4,500 to 5,000 distinct CDR3 sequences, more than 25% occurring once. TCR beta rearrangements were amplified from peripheral blood genomic DNA. Sequenced material: blood. The receptors shown here come from a human donor with a blood cancer.

The genes are TRBV5-4 and TRBJ2-3; 11 bases agree with TRBD2. This CDR3 is built from 17 residues. CDR1 and CDR2 from the germline V gene are SGHNT and YYREEE (reference sequence). V was pared by 6 bases and J by 1 base, with 10 bases of the junction left unmatched. The CDR3: CASKTSGAGGGTDTQYF. CDR3 nucleotides: TGTGCCAGCAAGACTAGCGGGGCCGGAGGGGGCACAGATACGCAGTATTTT.

On this clonotype: It may be a read error: a sequence one base away is much more abundant. V and J are TRBV29-1 and TRBJ1-2; TRBD1 aligns across 8 bases. The CDR3 loop spans 14 amino acids. V dropped 6 bases and J dropped 10; count of bases not matched to a gene: 16. CDR1 SQVTM and CDR2 ANQGSEA come from the germline V gene. CDR3 residues: CSVQGTGKLEAYTF. CDR3 DNA sequence: TGCAGCGTACAGGGGACAGGCAAGTTGGAAGCCTACACCTTC. Full variable domain (missing parts from reference TRBV29-1 and TRBJ1-2): SAVISQKPSRDICQRGTSLTIQCQVDSQVTMMFWYRQQPGQSLTLIATANQGSEATYESGFVIDKFPISRPNLTFSTLTVSNMSPEDSSIYLCSVQGTGKLEAYTFGSGTRLTVV.

The chain joins TRBV28 to TRBJ1-2; TRBD1 matches 10 bases. Per the germline V gene, CDR1 is MDHEN and CDR2 is SYDVKM. Trimming removed 3 bases from V and 4 bases from J; junction bases left unmatched: 2. This CDR3 contains 14 residues. As DNA, the CDR3 is TGTGCCAGCAGTTTGGGGACAGGGGTCTATGGCTACACCTTC. Translated, it gives CASSLGTGVYGYTF.

By sample share, this clonotype is medium-sized. The chain is built from TRBV6-5 and TRBJ1-2; the match to TRBD1 covers 9 bases. V was pared by 6 bases and J by 2 bases, with 7 bases of the junction left unmatched. The CDR3 is 15 residues long. Germline-derived CDR1 and CDR2 are MNHEY and SVGAGI. The DNA of the CDR3 is TGTGCCAGCAGCCCCGGGACAGGGTCGAACTATGGCTACACCTTC. Translated: CASSPGTGSNYGYTF.

This clonotype occurred a few times. This sequence joins TRBV12-3 or TRBV12-4 and TRBJ2-7; 10 nucleotides align to TRBD2. The CDR3 contains 15 residues. V lost 3 bases, J lost 5 bases, and 7 bases stayed unmatched. The CDR3 sequence: CASSFSTSGVHEQYF. Written as DNA, the CDR3 is TGTGCCAGCAGTTTTAGTACTAGCGGGGTTCACGAGCAGTACTTC.

This rearrangement joins TRBV6-5 to TRBJ2-3, with D possibly TRBD2 on 6 matching bases. Trimming took 6 bases from V and 2 from J, leaving 15 bases between them. The CDR3 consists of 15 residues. Germline CDR1 MNHEY, CDR2 SVGAGI. The CDR3 DNA reads as TGTGCCAGCAGCCCCACTGGGGGGTTCACAGATACGCAGTATTTT. It specifies CASSPTGGFTDTQYF.